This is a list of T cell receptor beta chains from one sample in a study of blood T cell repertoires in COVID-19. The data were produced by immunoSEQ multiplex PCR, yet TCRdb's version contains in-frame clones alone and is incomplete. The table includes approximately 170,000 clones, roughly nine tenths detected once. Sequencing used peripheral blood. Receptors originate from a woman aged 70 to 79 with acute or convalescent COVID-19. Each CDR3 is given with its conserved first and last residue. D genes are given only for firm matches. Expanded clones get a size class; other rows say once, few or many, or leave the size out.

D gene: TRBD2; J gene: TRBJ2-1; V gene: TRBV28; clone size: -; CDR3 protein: CASSTSGSSGEQFF; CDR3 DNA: TGTGCCAGCAGTACTAGCGGGAGTTCTGGTGAGCAGTTCTTC
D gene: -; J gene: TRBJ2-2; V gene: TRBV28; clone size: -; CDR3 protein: CASSGLLSNTGELFF; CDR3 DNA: TGTGCCAGCAGTGGACTCTTGTCCAACACCGGGGAGCTGTTTTTT
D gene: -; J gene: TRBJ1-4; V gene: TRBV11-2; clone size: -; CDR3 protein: CASSLGTLKTATNEKLFF; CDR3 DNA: TGTGCCAGCAGCTTAGGCACCCTCAAGACAGCAACTAATGAAAAACTGTTTTTT
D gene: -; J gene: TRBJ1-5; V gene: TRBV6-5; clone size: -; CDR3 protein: CASSYGRNQPQHF; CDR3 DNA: TGTGCCAGCAGTTACGGGCGCAATCAGCCCCAGCATTTT
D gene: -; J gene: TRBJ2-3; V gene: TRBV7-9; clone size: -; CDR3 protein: CASSLRGVGDTQYF; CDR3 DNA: TGTGCCAGCAGCCTTCGGGGAGTGGGAGATACGCAGTATTTT
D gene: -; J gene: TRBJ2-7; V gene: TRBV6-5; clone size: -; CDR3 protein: CASSSSPSTSYEQYF; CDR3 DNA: TGTGCCAGCAGTAGCTCTCCAAGTACCTCCTACGAGCAGTACTTC
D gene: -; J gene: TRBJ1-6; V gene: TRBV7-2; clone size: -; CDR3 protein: CASSSRQSSYNSPLHF; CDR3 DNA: TGTGCCAGCAGCTCCCGACAGAGCTCCTATAATTCACCCCTCCACTTT
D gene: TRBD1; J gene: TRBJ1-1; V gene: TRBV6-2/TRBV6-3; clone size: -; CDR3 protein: CASSDPGQLNTEAFF; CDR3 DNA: TGTGCCAGCAGCGACCCGGGACAGCTTAACACTGAAGCTTTCTTT
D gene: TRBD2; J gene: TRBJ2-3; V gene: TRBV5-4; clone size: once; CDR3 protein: CASSSRLAMGDTQYF; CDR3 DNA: TGTGCCAGCAGCTCCCGACTAGCCATGGGTGATACGCAGTATTTT
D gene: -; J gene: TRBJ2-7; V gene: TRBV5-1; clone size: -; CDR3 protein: CASRKTNLSGVINEQYF; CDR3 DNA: TGCGCCAGCAGAAAAACCAACCTTTCAGGGGTCATCAACGAGCAGTACTTC
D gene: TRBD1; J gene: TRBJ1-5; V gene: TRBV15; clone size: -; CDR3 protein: CATSRRGRNQPQHF; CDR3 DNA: TGTGCCACCAGCAGAAGGGGGCGGAATCAGCCCCAGCATTTT
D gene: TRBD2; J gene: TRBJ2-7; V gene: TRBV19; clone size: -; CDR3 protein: CASSMPGLAGSEQYF; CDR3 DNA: TGTGCCAGTAGTATGCCCGGACTAGCGGGAAGCGAGCAGTACTTC
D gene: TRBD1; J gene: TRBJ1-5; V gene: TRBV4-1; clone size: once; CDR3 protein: CASSQVMSRGGNQPQHF; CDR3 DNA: TGCGCCAGCAGCCAAGTTATGTCCAGGGGGGGCAATCAGCCCCAGCATTTT
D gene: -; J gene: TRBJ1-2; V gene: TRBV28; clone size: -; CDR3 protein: CASSPFNYGYTF; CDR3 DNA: TGTGCCAGCAGTCCCTTTAACTATGGCTACACCTTC
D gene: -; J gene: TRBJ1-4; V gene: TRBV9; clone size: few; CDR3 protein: CASSGRGKIATNEKLFF; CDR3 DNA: TGTGCCAGCAGCGGCCGGGGAAAGATTGCAACTAATGAAAAACTGTTTTTT
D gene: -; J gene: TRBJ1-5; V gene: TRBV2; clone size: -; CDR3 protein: CASRPGRSNQPQHF; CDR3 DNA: TGTGCCAGCAGGCCCGGTCGGAGCAATCAGCCCCAGCATTTT
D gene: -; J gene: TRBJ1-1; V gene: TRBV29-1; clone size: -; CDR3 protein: CSVERTANTEAFF; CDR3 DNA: TGCAGCGTTGAACGGACAGCGAACACTGAAGCTTTCTTT
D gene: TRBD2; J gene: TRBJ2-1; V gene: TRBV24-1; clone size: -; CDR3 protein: CATSESGLAGVSSSYNEQFF; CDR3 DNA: TGTGCCACCAGTGAATCTGGACTAGCGGGAGTGTCAAGCTCCTACAATGAGCAGTTCTTC
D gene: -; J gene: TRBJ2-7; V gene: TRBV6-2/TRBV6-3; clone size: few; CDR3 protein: CASSYLYEQYF; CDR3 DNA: TGTGCCAGCAGTTATCTGTACGAGCAGTACTTC
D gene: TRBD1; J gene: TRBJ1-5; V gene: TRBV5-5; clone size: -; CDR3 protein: CASSLIGTGGGQPQHF; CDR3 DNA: TGTGCCAGCAGCTTGATTGGGACAGGGGGCGGTCAGCCCCAGCATTTT
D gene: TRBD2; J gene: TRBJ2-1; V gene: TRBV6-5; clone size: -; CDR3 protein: CASSYVAGGLNEQFF; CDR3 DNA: TGTGCCAGCAGTTACGTGGCGGGAGGTCTCAATGAGCAGTTCTTC
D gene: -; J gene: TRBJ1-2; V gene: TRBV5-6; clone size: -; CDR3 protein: CASSSHPGGYTF; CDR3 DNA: TGTGCCAGCAGCTCCCATCCCGGGGGCTACACCTTC
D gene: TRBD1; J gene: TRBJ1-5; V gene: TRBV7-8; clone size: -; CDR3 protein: CASSLGPDRGHQPQHF; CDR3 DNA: TGTGCCAGCAGCTTAGGTCCGGACAGGGGGCATCAGCCCCAGCATTTT
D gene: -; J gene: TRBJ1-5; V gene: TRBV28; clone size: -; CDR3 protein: CASSFSGEGDQPQHF; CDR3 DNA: TGTGCCAGCAGTTTCAGTGGGGAGGGCGATCAGCCCCAGCATTTT
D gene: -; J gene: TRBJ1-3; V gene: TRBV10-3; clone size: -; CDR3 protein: CAISEQGQFSGNTIYF; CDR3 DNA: TGTGCCATCAGTGAGCAGGGTCAATTCTCTGGAAACACCATATATTTT
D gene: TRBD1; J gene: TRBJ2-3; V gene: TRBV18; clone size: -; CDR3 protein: CASSPRLTTGGRTDTQYF; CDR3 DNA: TGTGCCAGCTCACCACGACTGACTACAGGGGGGCGCACAGATACGCAGTATTTT
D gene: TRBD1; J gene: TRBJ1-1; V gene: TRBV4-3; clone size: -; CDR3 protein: CASSQDYRGATEAFF; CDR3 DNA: TGCGCCAGCAGCCAAGACTACAGGGGGGCGACTGAAGCTTTCTTT
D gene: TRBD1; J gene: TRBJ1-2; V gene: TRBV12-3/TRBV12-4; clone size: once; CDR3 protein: CASSEGQGYGYTF; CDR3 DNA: TGTGCCAGCAGCGAGGGACAGGGCTATGGCTACACCTTC
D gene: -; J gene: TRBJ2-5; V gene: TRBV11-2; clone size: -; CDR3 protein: CASRDRDIQETQYF; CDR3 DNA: TGTGCCAGCAGAGATCGGGACATTCAAGAGACCCAGTACTTC
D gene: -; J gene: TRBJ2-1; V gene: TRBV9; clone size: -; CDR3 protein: CASSVGRALYNEQFF; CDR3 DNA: TGTGCCAGCAGCGTAGGGAGGGCCCTTTACAATGAGCAGTTCTTC
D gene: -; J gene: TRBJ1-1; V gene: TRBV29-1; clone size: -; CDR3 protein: CSVENSFNTEAFF; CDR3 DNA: TGCAGCGTCGAGAACAGCTTTAACACTGAAGCTTTCTTT
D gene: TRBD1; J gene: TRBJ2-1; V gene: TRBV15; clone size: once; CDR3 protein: CATSMRGTGTKRPYNEQFF; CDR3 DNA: TGTGCCACCAGCATGAGAGGGACAGGGACTAAACGCCCTTACAATGAGCAGTTCTTC
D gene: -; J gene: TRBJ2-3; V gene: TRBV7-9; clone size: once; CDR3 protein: CASSLGGGVSDTQYF; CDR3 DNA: TGTGCCAGCAGCTTAGGCGGAGGGGTATCAGATACGCAGTATTTT
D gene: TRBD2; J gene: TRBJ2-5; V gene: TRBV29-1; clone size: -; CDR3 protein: CSVLGLAGVVGRETQYF; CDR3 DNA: TGCAGCGTGCTGGGACTAGCGGGAGTAGTGGGAAGGGAGACCCAGTACTTC
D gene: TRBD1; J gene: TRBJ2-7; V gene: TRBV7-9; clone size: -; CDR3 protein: CASSLGTDWSYEQYF; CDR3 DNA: TGTGCCAGCAGCCTAGGGACAGATTGGTCCTACGAGCAGTACTTC
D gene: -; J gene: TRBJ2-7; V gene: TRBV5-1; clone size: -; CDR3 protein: CASSTQGFYEQYF; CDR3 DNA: TGCGCCAGCAGCACCCAGGGATTTTACGAGCAGTACTTC